Listed here are 25 T cell receptor beta chains from one sample, sequenced in a study of blood T cells in healthy people across ages. Primed by a sample-barcoded 5' primer and a J-beta primer mix, a second PCR proceeded for 7 to 11 cycles. TCRdb analysed the 5' RACE reads with MiXCR anew, one entry per CDR3 protein. This sample carries under 800,000 distinct CDR3 sequences, under 25% of them seen once, and the ten largest clones take roughly 3.7%. What was sequenced was blood. These receptors were taken from a man in his sixties or seventies in good health.

The chain employs TRBV5-1 and TRBJ2-7; 10 nucleotides align to TRBD1. The CDR3 covers 14 residues. V was clipped by 3 bases and J by 7 bases; unmatched bases: 7. The germline gives CDR1 SGHRS, CDR2 YFSETQ. The CDR3 DNA reads as TGCGCCAGCAGCTATGGGACAGGGGCAAGGGAGCAGTACTTC. Translated: CASSYGTGAREQYF.

The chain couples TRBV3-1 to TRBJ2-1, with a tentative D call TRBD2 (5 bases). The CDR3 contains 14 residues. From germline, CDR1 is LGHDT and CDR2 YNNKEL (reference sequence). V gave up 3 bases and J gave up 8 bases, with 14 bases separating them. The CDR3 reads CASSQSLAGHEQFF. The DNA for the CDR3 is TGTGCCAGCAGCCAGAGTTTGGCGGGTCATGAGCAGTTCTTC.

The V gene is TRBV20-1, the J gene TRBJ2-3; 7 bases match TRBD2. V shed 0 bases, J shed 1 base, and the junction held 10 bases outside the gene matches. The CDR3 totals 17 residues. Germline V gene sequence: CDR1 DFQATT, CDR2 SNEGSKA (reference sequence). The CDR3 coding sequence is TGCAGTGCTAGAGATCGGGTAGGGGCGGGGGGCACAGATACGCAGTATTTT. Its protein is CSARDRVGAGGTDTQYF.

V gene TRBV27 combines with J gene TRBJ2-1; no clear D gene. Judging by the DNA end, TRBJ2-5 fits better; the J call may be wrong. Germline CDR1 and CDR2: MNHEY and SMNVEV (reference sequence). The CDR3 sequence is 15 residues long. Here the CDR3 reads CASSFVMRSQETQYF. In nucleotides, the CDR3 is TGTGCCAGCAGTTTTGTAATGCGGAGTCAAGAGACCCAGTACTTC.

This clonotype occurred many times. The chain carries TRBV28 and TRBJ2-3; TRBD2 agrees at 12 bases. CDR1 is MDHEN and CDR2 is SYDVKM in the germline V gene. The CDR3 runs to 15 residues. V lost 4 bases, J lost 4 bases, and 3 bases stayed unmatched. The CDR3: CASSYGLAGSDTQYF. The CDR3 DNA reads as TGTGCCAGCAGTTACGGACTAGCGGGATCAGATACGCAGTATTTT.

The J gene is TRBJ1-2, the V gene TRBV6-2 or TRBV6-3, with TRBD1 matching 8 bases. The length of the CDR3 is 15 residues. Germline CDR1 is MNHEY and CDR2 is SVGEGT. The ends lost 7 bases at V and 4 bases at J; junction bases unmatched: 11. DNA for the CDR3: TGTGCCAGCACCGACAGGGGTTCAACAACCTATGGCTACACCTTC. Amino acids: CASTDRGSTTYGYTF.

This clonotype was counted only a few times. The chain combines TRBV5-1 with TRBJ2-3; D may be TRBD1 (6 bases). This CDR3 contains 14 residues. V lost 4 bases and J 2 bases, leaving 11 bases between the germline ends. Germline values: CDR1 SGHRS, CDR2 YFSETQ. CDR3 in DNA: TGCGCCAGCAGCGGCGGACAGCCCACAGATACGCAGTATTTT. Translating it yields CASSGGQPTDTQYF. Together with reference TRBV5-1 and TRBJ2-3, the CDR3 gives the full variable domain: KAGVTQTPRYLIKTRGQQVTLSCSPISGHRSVSWYQQTPGQGLQFLFEYFSETQRNKGNFPGRFSGRQFSNSRSEMNVSTLELGDSALYLCASSGGQPTDTQYFGPGTRLTVL.

This chain connects TRBV5-1 to TRBJ2-7; 7 nucleotides align to TRBD2. This CDR3 spans 15 amino acids. The trim removed 0 bases at V and 0 bases at J, leaving 3 bases unmatched. Germline CDR1 and CDR2: SGHRS and YFSETQ. The CDR3 DNA reads as TGCGCCAGCAGCTTGGGGGGGACTAACTCCTACGAGCAGTACTTC. Translated: CASSLGGTNSYEQYF.

This clonotype was found many times. This rearrangement joins TRBV29-1 to TRBJ2-5, with a tentative D call TRBD2 (5 bases). With 1 base removed from V and 1 base from J, the gap between germline ends came to 16 bases. The CDR3 is made up of 16 amino acids. CDR1 is SQVTM and CDR2 is ANQGSEA in the germline V gene. CDR3 loop: CSVEGSAASLQETQYF. Written as DNA, the CDR3 is TGCAGCGTTGAAGGGTCCGCGGCTAGCCTCCAAGAGACCCAGTACTTC.

The genes are TRBV20-1 and TRBJ2-7, with 14 nucleotides matching TRBD2. Judging by the DNA end, TRBJ2-1 fits better; the J call may be wrong. The CDR3 runs 16 residues. Germline V gives CDR1 DFQATT, CDR2 SNEGSKA (reference sequence). The CDR3 bases are TGCAGTGCCTTGTTCTTCGGACTAGCGGGAGGCAATGAGCAGTTCTTC. This encodes CSALFFGLAGGNEQFF.

V usage is TRBV5-4 and J usage is TRBJ2-5; D is perhaps TRBD2 (5 bases). Germline CDR1 SGHNT, CDR2 YYREEE (reference sequence). The CDR3 is 15 amino acids. Trimming stripped 0 bases from V and 2 bases from J, with 11 bases between. The CDR3 protein is CASSLAEGRQETQYF. CDR3 nucleotides: TGTGCCAGCAGCTTGGCCGAGGGCAGGCAAGAGACCCAGTACTTC.

This clonotype was detected a few times. The genes are TRBV7-7 and TRBJ2-2; 8 nucleotides line up with TRBD2. The germline gives CDR1 SSHAT, CDR2 FNYEAQ (reference sequence). The CDR3 runs to 17 residues. V shed 3 bases and J 2 bases; nucleotides not matched to a gene: 8. CDR3 coding DNA: TGTGCCAGCAGCTTTGATTTACTAGCGGCTAACACCGGGGAGCTGTTTTTT. It translates to CASSFDLLAANTGELFF.

The V gene is TRBV15, the J gene TRBJ2-7, with 11 bases identical to TRBD2. CDR1 and CDR2 from the germline V gene are LNHNV and YYDKDF (reference sequence). The CDR3 loop spans 15 amino acids. J gave up 6 bases and V 2 bases, and 6 bases lay outside the gene matches. The CDR3 spells CATSRQTSGNGEQYF. The CDR3, as DNA: TGTGCCACCAGCAGACAGACTAGCGGGAACGGCGAGCAGTACTTC.

The rearrangement joins TRBV27 to TRBJ2-7, with 8 bases matching TRBD2. The germline V gene encodes CDR1 MNHEY and CDR2 SMNVEV (reference sequence). V shed 0 bases, J shed 2 bases, and the junction held 6 bases outside the gene matches. CDR3 length: 16 amino acids. The CDR3, as DNA: TGTGCCAGCAGTTTATCGAGCGGGGGATCTACCTACGAGCAGTACTTC. Translated: CASSLSSGGSTYEQYF.

This clonotype was recorded a few times. V and J are TRBV29-1 and TRBJ2-3; 8 bases fit TRBD2. From germline, CDR1 is SQVTM and CDR2 ANQGSEA. The V segment lost 4 bases and the J segment 0 bases; nucleotides outside the gene matches: 6. The length of the CDR3 is 15 residues. CDR3 amino acids: CSVASGSTSTDTQYF. CDR3 DNA: TGCAGCGTTGCGAGCGGGAGTACGAGCACAGATACGCAGTATTTT.

This clonotype showed up many times. This chain joins TRBV5-1 and TRBJ2-1; 11 bases align to TRBD2. This CDR3 has 15 residues. With 3 bases clipped from V and 4 bases from J, the junction kept 3 bases outside the gene matches. Per the germline V gene, CDR1 is SGHRS and CDR2 is YFSETQ. The CDR3 loop is CASSSTSGGYNEQFF. In nucleotides, the CDR3 is TGCGCCAGCAGCTCTACTAGCGGGGGATACAATGAGCAGTTCTTC.

This clonotype was counted between two and nine times. V usage is TRBV6-5 and J usage is TRBJ1-3, with D unresolved. Trimming shortened V by 5 bases and J by 0 bases, and 11 bases separated the two germline ends. The CDR3 extends over 15 amino acids. CDR1 and CDR2 (germline): MNHEY, SVGAGI. CDR3 in amino acids: CASSPGHFSGNTIYF. The CDR3 bases are TGTGCCAGCAGTCCCGGCCACTTCTCTGGAAACACCATATATTTT.

The rearrangement uses TRBV5-5 and TRBJ2-7, with 7 bases fitting TRBD1. Trimming took 3 bases from V and 0 from J; bases not matched to a gene: 9. The germline V gene encodes CDR1 SGHKS and CDR2 YYEKEE (reference sequence). The CDR3 length is 16 residues. In DNA, the CDR3 is TGTGCCAGCAGCTCTACCGGGACAGCGGACTCCTACGAGCAGTACTTC. Amino acid sequence: CASSSTGTADSYEQYF.

This clonotype has only a few counts. The V gene is TRBV6-1, the J gene TRBJ2-3; tentatively, D is TRBD2 (6 bases). This CDR3 is built from 16 residues. The germline V gene has CDR1 MNHNS and CDR2 SASEGT. V lost 7 bases to trimming and J lost 2 bases, with 19 bases between them. As DNA, the CDR3 is TGTGCCAGCAAATGGGAGCGGGCGACTTCCACAGATACGCAGTATTTT. Residues: CASKWERATSTDTQYF.

At least ten counts were recorded for this clonotype. The chain links TRBV5-1 to TRBJ2-7; D is perhaps TRBD1 (6 bases). The CDR3 contains 15 residues. Germline V gives CDR1 SGHRS, CDR2 YFSETQ. V lost 3 bases and J 2 bases, leaving 15 bases between the germline ends. The chain's CDR3 is CASSWDGTSTYEQYF. The DNA for the CDR3 is TGCGCCAGCAGCTGGGACGGGACATCAACCTACGAGCAGTACTTC.

This clonotype appeared a few times. The V call is TRBV11-2, the J call TRBJ2-1; D possibly corresponds to TRBD2 (6 bases). Per germline, CDR1 SGHAT and CDR2 FQNNGV. V lost 3 bases to trimming and J lost 2 bases, with 11 bases between them. The CDR3 sequence is 15 residues long. CDR3 in amino acids: CASSFGSGAYNEQFF. The CDR3 DNA reads TGTGCCAGCAGCTTCGGGAGCGGAGCCTACAATGAGCAGTTCTTC.

The sample holds a few counts of this clonotype. The CDR3 DNA reads TGTGCCAGCTCAGGTCGACAGGGCGGCTACGAGCAGTACTTC. This encodes CASSGRQGGYEQYF. The chain has TRBV18 and TRBJ2-7, with 7 bases aligning to TRBD1. Trimming took 5 bases from V and 3 from J; bases not matched to a gene: 7. The CDR3 runs 14 residues. CDR1 KGHSH and CDR2 LQKENI come from the germline V gene.

J is TRBJ2-5 and V is TRBV5-5; 10 bases agree with TRBD2. V shed 0 bases, J shed 4 bases, and the junction held 3 bases outside the gene matches. This CDR3 spans 15 amino acids. The germline gives CDR1 SGHKS, CDR2 YYEKEE (reference sequence). DNA for the CDR3: TGTGCCAGCAGCTTGGGCAGCGGGGGGGCAGAGACCCAGTACTTC. Its translation: CASSLGSGGAETQYF.

The sample holds many counts of this clonotype. The chain joins TRBV28 to TRBJ2-1; D is unresolved. Germline values: CDR1 MDHEN, CDR2 SYDVKM. The CDR3 is 18 amino acids. V shed 5 bases and J shed 0 bases, with 20 bases lying between them. The CDR3 spells CASSQRVWQASSYNEQFF. The DNA of the CDR3 is TGTGCCAGCAGTCAACGAGTCTGGCAGGCGAGCTCCTACAATGAGCAGTTCTTC.

There are many counts of this clonotype. This chain uses TRBV11-2 with TRBJ2-4; D gene unclear. CDR1 and CDR2 (germline): SGHAT, FQNNGV. The V and J ends lost 0 bases and 2 bases respectively, with 17 bases between them. The CDR3 length is 18 residues. The CDR3 bases are TGTGCCAGCAGCTTAGATCCCTGGTCCGAATTTACCAAAAACATTCAGTACTTC. Encoded protein: CASSLDPWSEFTKNIQYF.